This TCR beta chain appears in the sequencing data of a study of blood T cell repertoires in COVID-19 (dated by TCRdb to 2018 to 2021). The study in broad terms: For ImmuneRACE Cohort 3, a participant was defined as recovered based on two consecutive negative NP/OP PCR tests, clearance by a healthcare professional, or resolution of symptoms. The prospective study material was composed of cDNA or gDNA derived from T cells, B-cell-depleted T cells, or PBMCs. Samples came from the ongoing ImmuneRACE study (first 160 participants) plus 1,254 subjects from 6 global collaborators. Nearly every sample came with metadata listing a de-identified subject ID, COVID-19 status, age in years and sex. Samples from collaborators originated in the United States, Italy and Spain and spanned both the acute and convalescent phases of COVID-19. The repertoires were made available in a free public database intended to serve as a resource for research on the immune response to SARS-CoV-2. Where available, HLA class I and class II types were obtained from metadata supplied by the sample provider rather than from assay-based typing. Deeply sampled blood TCRbeta repertoires from subjects exposed to, actively infected with, or recovered from COVID-19 were included in the dataset. Results and caveats for the whole study, not just this receptor: Clinical and demographic metadata were provided uncurated, with the amount varying by source and participant.

Via the germline V gene (reference sequence), CDR1 is SGHKS and CDR2 YYEKEE. V and J are trimmed by 4 bases and 8 bases, and the gene matches miss 16 bases of the junction. The CDR3 runs 17 amino acids, cysteine and phenylalanine included. Just CDR3 DNA is preserved here, 51 bases in frame from base 1. In the prospective study, participants were roughly 18 to 90 years old, resided in about two dozen geographic areas of the United States, and were enrolled through a virtual design. Cohort assignment in the prospective study relied on participant-reported clinical history from a screening survey and a study questionnaire. Mobile phlebotomists in the prospective study collected whole blood, serum and a nasopharyngeal or oropharyngeal swab from every participant. Over an approximately 2-month period, participants in the prospective study had the option of providing additional blood draws and questionnaires. Before DNA extraction, blood samples from the prospective study were shipped at room temperature or frozen.

Note on this clone: Which antigen it targets is not known. No qualities accompany the bases; no much larger clone lies one base away.

TCRbeta CDR3 regions were amplified from genomic DNA using the immunoSEQ Assay, a bias-controlled multiplex PCR. Per the source publication's procedure: The number of nucleated cells in each sample was estimated from the amplification of reference gene primers within the assay. Sequence reads were collapsed and filtered to measure the absolute abundance of every unique TCRbeta CDR3 rearrangement. For each sample, productive Simpson clonality was calculated as the square root of Simpson's diversity index across productive rearrangements. Imported from immuneACCESS, the table was reduced by TCRdb to in-frame sequences with V and J called. These copies leave out some clones; in studies compared against another copy, an unresolved V gene accounts for under half, and the cause of the remainder is not known. The V and J calls and clone size are taken from that table; D and trimming were inferred from the DNA. Here the sample has approximately 240,000 clones; 85% to 90% occur a single time. The ten most abundant clones make up over 3% of the sample.

The sequence came from a woman aged 45 to 65 in a cohort exposed to, infected with or recovered from COVID-19 (not recorded which). Specimen: PBMCs or T cells enriched from blood (not recorded which). The sequence is built from TRBV5-5 and TRBJ1-2; 11 bases in between match TRBD1. DNA sequence: TGTGCCAGCAGCCTGCCTAGGAAAGAACGGACAGGGGGCGGCTACACCTTC. Translated, it gives CASSLPRKERTGGGYTF.